These 10 T cell receptor beta chains were all obtained from the same sample, sequenced in a study of cytomegalovirus exposure and HLA in healthy donors. PCR amplification relied on 60 Vbeta primers (plus 13 Jbeta primers). The protocol was immunoSEQ multiplex PCR, while the TCRdb copy is restricted to in-frame clones and leaves out a portion. Of 200,000 to 300,000 clones listed, around 80% are singletons. The sequenced material came from PBMCs. The receptors come from a boy between 10 and 17 years old in good health and CMV-seronegative.

V is TRBV30 and J is TRBJ2-7; the match to TRBD2 covers 10 bases. The CDR3 covers 14 residues. J lost 6 bases, V lost 4 bases, and 9 bases had no gene match. The V gene's germline CDR1 is GTSNPN and CDR2 SVGIG (reference sequence). The DNA of the CDR3 is TGTGCCTGGACTATTGGTATAGCGGGAGGCGAGCAGTACTTC. This translates into CAWTIGIAGGEQYF.

The chain has TRBV4-1 and TRBJ1-6; possible D gene TRBD1, 5 bases. The CDR3 runs to 14 residues. Per the germline V gene, CDR1 is MGHRA and CDR2 is YSYEKL. Trimming left V 0 bases short and J 10 bases short, with 10 bases between. The CDR3 loop reads CASSQDGGQSPLHF. The CDR3 coding sequence is TGCGCCAGCAGCCAAGATGGTGGACAATCACCCCTCCACTTT.

The genes are TRBV5-1 and TRBJ2-1; 12 bases line up with TRBD1. Germline V gene sequence: CDR1 SGHRS, CDR2 YFSETQ. Trimming removed 0 bases from V and 6 bases from J; junction bases left unmatched: 4. This CDR3 spans 16 amino acids. The CDR3 is CASSLGDRGRINEQFF. The DNA for the CDR3 is TGCGCCAGCAGCTTGGGGGACAGGGGGCGAATCAATGAGCAGTTCTTC.

This chain connects TRBV18 to TRBJ2-5, with TRBD1 identical over 8 bases. Looked up from germline, CDR1 is KGHSH and CDR2 is LQKENI. The CDR3 has 16 amino acids. The J segment lost 5 bases and the V segment lost 3 bases, leaving 11 bases of the junction unmatched. The CDR3 loop reads CASSPPTGGVDETQYF. CDR3 sequence (DNA): TGTGCCAGCTCACCGCCAACAGGGGGAGTAGACGAGACCCAGTACTTC.

This clone was detected only once. The genes are TRBV7-2 and TRBJ2-7; D is uncertain. Trimming stripped 4 bases from V and 3 bases from J, with 4 bases between. This CDR3 is 11 amino acids long. Germline values: CDR1 SGHTA, CDR2 FQGNSA. CDR3 residues: CASSSFYEQYF. The CDR3 bases are TGTGCCAGCAGCTCTTTCTACGAGCAGTACTTC.

CDR3 DNA: TGTGCCAGCAGCTTTAGGGGACTCTCTGGAAACACCATATATTTT. Protein product: CASSFRGLSGNTIYF. The chain links TRBV11-2 to TRBJ1-3, with D possibly TRBD1 on 5 matching bases. V gave up 3 bases and J gave up 0 bases, with 9 bases separating them. The CDR3 consists of 15 residues. Looked up from germline, CDR1 is SGHAT and CDR2 is FQNNGV.

The rearrangement uses TRBV30 and TRBJ2-3, with 7 bases that match TRBD2. The germline V gene has CDR1 GTSNPN and CDR2 SVGIG (reference sequence). Unmatched junction bases numbered 14, after V lost 3 bases and J lost 2 bases. CDR3 size: 17 residues. CDR3 protein: CAWSPKRAGWHTDTQYF. DNA of the CDR3: TGTGCCTGGAGCCCCAAGAGAGCGGGGTGGCACACAGATACGCAGTATTTT.

The V gene is TRBV7-8, the J gene TRBJ2-1, with D perhaps matching TRBD2 (6 bases). The CDR3 consists of 15 residues. The V and J ends lost 5 bases and 7 bases respectively, with 18 bases between them. Germline assignment: CDR1 SGHVS and CDR2 FQNEAQ. The CDR3 region is CASSQPTAGRNEQFF. CDR3 sequence (DNA): TGTGCCAGCAGCCAACCTACCGCGGGGCGGAATGAGCAGTTCTTC.

This chain uses TRBV5-4 with TRBJ2-1; D remains ambiguous. Germline lookup yields CDR1 SGHNT and CDR2 YYREEE (reference sequence). V was trimmed by 1 base and J by 6 bases, leaving 20 bases between them. This CDR3 has 17 residues. In nucleotides, the CDR3 is TGTGCCAGCAGCTTGTCGGCTAACAGTGCCTCTGGCAATGAGCAGTTCTTC. It specifies CASSLSANSASGNEQFF.

The chain combines TRBV18 with TRBJ1-1; D gene unclear. The CDR3 is 14 amino acids. Germline CDR1 is KGHSH and CDR2 is LQKENI. V lost 3 bases and J lost 6, with 14 bases in between. As DNA, the CDR3 is TGTGCCAGCTCACCGTTCGAGGTGGACTCTGAAGCTTTCTTT. Protein product: CASSPFEVDSEAFF.